This entry is about one TCR beta chain. Its antigen is unknown. The germline V gene encodes CDR1 SGHNT and CDR2 YYREEE (reference sequence). The CDR3 totals 14 residues. This record comes from a study of T cells expressing NK-cell markers. Study-wide context: In sorted CD3+CD56+NKG2C+, CD3+CD56+NKG2C- and CD3+CD56-NKG2C+ T cells, TCR beta repertoires were obtained. Findings and limits, study-wide: Uncertainty persisted over the HCMV specificity of expanded NKG2C+ T cell clones.

It was by 5'RACE template switching with UMIs that TCR beta cDNA was made. Each CDR3 protein gets one entry in TCRdb, which reprocessed the 5' RACE reads and gives no DNA. Its listing shows some 190,000 distinct CDR3 sequences. The chain recombines TRBV5-4 with TRBJ2-7; without DNA, the TCRdb call of TRBD1 cannot be checked. The sample consisted of blood T cells: a sorted CD56 or NKG2C T cell subset, CD4+ or CD8+ T cells, or bulk PBMC T cells (not recorded which). The TCR comes from a man aged 18-70 years in good health. This CDR3 reads CASSTWDRVYEQYF.